The 15 T cell receptor beta chains below all came from one sample that was sequenced in a study of OX40 agonist ivuxolimab in advanced cancers. TCRdb's copy holds only in-frame clones and misses some; the assay was immunoSEQ multiplex PCR. The table includes approximately 74,000 clones, roughly 90% detected once. Sample: CD4+ or CD8+ T cells sorted from blood, taken in a trial of the OX40 agonist ivuxolimab. Receptors originate from an adult with an advanced solid tumor such as melanoma, head and neck, liver or kidney cancer.

This sequence joins TRBV29-1 and TRBJ2-7, with 8 bases aligning to TRBD2. This CDR3 region has 13 residues. With V trimmed by 7 bases and J by 2 bases, 7 bases remained unmatched. Germline lookup yields CDR1 SQVTM and CDR2 ANQGSEA. The CDR3, as DNA: TGCAGCGCGAGTGGTAGCGGGACCTACGAGCAGTACTTC. Its translation is CSASGSGTYEQYF.

The genes are TRBV7-3 and TRBJ2-3, with D unclear. There are 15 residues in the CDR3. Trimming took 5 bases from V and 4 from J, leaving 16 bases between them. Per germline, CDR1 SGHTA and CDR2 FQGTGA. The CDR3 spells CASSVGRPPADTQYF. The CDR3 DNA follows: TGTGCCAGCAGCGTGGGCCGGCCCCCGGCAGATACGCAGTATTTT.

The chain combines TRBV5-6 with TRBJ2-1; tentatively, D is TRBD2 (6 bases). Germline assignment: CDR1 SGHDT and CDR2 YYEEEE. Trimming shortened V by 4 bases and J by 6 bases, and 11 bases separated the two germline ends. The CDR3 length is 13 residues. CDR3 sequence reads: CASSGGLFNEQFF. CDR3 DNA sequence: TGTGCCAGCAGCGGGGGACTCTTCAATGAGCAGTTCTTC. The whole variable domain, remainder taken from reference TRBV5-6 and TRBJ2-1, is DAGVTQSPTHLIKTRGQQVTLRCSPKSGHDTVSWYQQALGQGPQFIFQYYEEEERQRGNFPDRFSGHQFPNYSSELNVNALLLGDSALYLCASSGGLFNEQFFGPGTRLTVL.

This clone was seen a handful of times. This chain joins TRBV11-3 and TRBJ1-3, with a tentative D call TRBD1 (5 bases). Germline V CDR1 and CDR2: SGHNT, YENEEA. CDR3 length: 14 residues. V was shortened by 1 base and J by 2 bases, with 6 bases between the two germline ends. The chain's CDR3 is CASSLGGAGNTIYF. CDR3 bases: TGTGCCAGCAGCTTAGGAGGGGCTGGAAACACCATATATTTT.

V is TRBV19 and J is TRBJ2-1; the match to TRBD2 covers 12 bases. CDR3 length: 15 residues. The trim removed 6 bases at V and 8 bases at J, leaving 8 bases unmatched. In germline, CDR1 is LNHDA, CDR2 SQIVND (reference sequence). The chain's CDR3 is CASSDLAGGPYEQFF. As DNA, the CDR3 is TGTGCCAGTAGCGATCTAGCGGGAGGGCCGTATGAGCAGTTCTTC.

The chain links TRBV28 to TRBJ2-1; a weak D match, TRBD1 (5 bases). The germline V and J ends were trimmed by 6 bases and 4 bases, with 19 bases remaining between them. Per germline, CDR1 MDHEN and CDR2 SYDVKM. The CDR3 length is 16 residues. This chain's CDR3 is CASSTTIGVKYNEQFF. The CDR3 DNA reads TGTGCCAGCAGCACAACCATAGGGGTTAAGTACAATGAGCAGTTCTTC.

The V gene is TRBV2, the J gene TRBJ1-6, with TRBD1 as a possible D gene (6 bases). The CDR3 runs to 14 residues. Germline values: CDR1 SNHLY, CDR2 FYNNEI. Trimming took 7 bases from V and 13 from J, leaving 20 bases between them. This CDR3 reads CASIITGQGSPLHF. CDR3 nucleotide sequence: TGTGCCAGCATCATAACAGGGCAGGGTTCGCCCCTCCACTTT.

The chain combines TRBV5-6 with TRBJ1-4; D unclear. V was trimmed by 4 bases and J by 5 bases, leaving 15 bases between them. CDR1 and CDR2 from the germline V gene are SGHDT and YYEEEE. This CDR3 is 15 amino acids long. CDR3 DNA sequence: TGTGCCAGCAGCAGACGGGCGGACGGGAATGAAAAACTGTTTTTT. It is translated as CASSRRADGNEKLFF.

This rearrangement joins TRBV19 to TRBJ2-5; 7 bases are a match to TRBD2. Germline CDR1 is LNHDA and CDR2 is SQIVND (reference sequence). With V trimmed by 2 bases and J by 5 bases, 14 bases remained unmatched. This CDR3 is built from 17 residues. CDR3 amino acids: CASSIIGFGGSQETQYF. Here the CDR3 DNA reads TGTGCCAGTAGTATAATAGGGTTCGGCGGGAGCCAGGAGACCCAGTACTTC.

This chain joins TRBV19 and TRBJ2-1; the D is unclear. Germline lookup yields CDR1 LNHDA and CDR2 SQIVND (reference sequence). CDR3 size: 18 residues. Trimming pared 4 bases from V and 7 bases from J, leaving 26 bases between. The CDR3 DNA follows: TGTGCCAGTAGTACATCTCGCGCTTGGCATAACTGGGCAAATGAGCAGTTCTTC. Translated, it gives CASSTSRAWHNWANEQFF.

The rearrangement links TRBV28 to TRBJ1-6; D remains ambiguous. The CDR3 is 16 residues long. Germline assignment: CDR1 MDHEN and CDR2 SYDVKM. V was shortened by 3 bases and J by 4 bases, with 13 bases between the two germline ends. The CDR3 DNA follows: TGTGCCAGCAGTTTTTCAGAAGCACCGTATAATTCACCCCTCCACTTT. Its protein is CASSFSEAPYNSPLHF.

This clone was recorded only once. The chain is built from TRBV6-5 and TRBJ2-7; TRBD2 matches at 14 bases. Germline CDR1 and CDR2: MNHEY and SVGAGI. V lost 6 bases to trimming and J lost 4 bases; unmatched junction nucleotides: 5. The CDR3 is 15 amino acids. The DNA for the CDR3 is TGTGCCAGCAGGCCCGGGACTAGCGGGAGTTACGAGCAGTACTTC. Translated, it gives CASRPGTSGSYEQYF.

This chain links TRBV2 with TRBJ1-1; weak D call: TRBD1 (6 bases). Germline CDR1 and CDR2: SNHLY and FYNNEI. This CDR3 has 12 amino acids. V was clipped by 9 bases and J by 6 bases, with 14 bases between them. DNA of the CDR3: TGTGCCAGTGACACGGGGGGCCCTGAAGCTTTCTTT. The encoded protein is CASDTGGPEAFF. Full variable domain (outside the CDR3, taken from reference TRBV2 and TRBJ1-1): EPEVTQTPSHQVTQMGQEVILRCVPISNHLYFYWYRQILGQKVEFLVSFYNNEISEKSEIFDDQFSVERPDGSNFTLKIRSTKLEDSAMYFCASDTGGPEAFFGQGTRLTVV.

The V call is TRBV28, the J call TRBJ1-2, with D perhaps matching TRBD1 (5 bases). The V end lost 6 bases, the J end lost 2 bases, and 16 bases lay between the germline ends. CDR3 length equals 15 residues. Germline V gene lookup returns CDR1 MDHEN and CDR2 SYDVKM. This CDR3 reads CASRAEGLGNYGYTF. For the CDR3, the DNA is TGTGCCAGCAGGGCTGAGGGGCTGGGGAACTATGGCTACACCTTC.

This clone showed up just once. The chain has TRBV9 and TRBJ2-3; TRBD2 aligns across 9 bases. This CDR3 is built from 17 residues. Germline V gene lookup returns CDR1 SGDLS and CDR2 YYNGEE. V lost 0 bases, J lost 5 bases, and 10 bases stayed unmatched. The chain's CDR3 is CASSVDPPSGTKDTQYF. CDR3 sequence (DNA): TGTGCCAGCAGCGTAGACCCCCCTAGCGGGACGAAAGATACGCAGTATTTT. Full variable domain (missing parts from reference TRBV9 and TRBJ2-3): DSGVTQTPKHLITATGQRVTLRCSPRSGDLSVYWYQQSLDQGLQFLIQYYNGEERAKGNILERFSAQQFPDLHSELNLSSLELGDSALYFCASSVDPPSGTKDTQYFGPGTRLTVL.